This T cell receptor (beta chain) was recorded in a study of T cell responses to AZD1222 COVID-19 vaccine (dated by TCRdb to the early 2020s). About the study as a whole: A total of approximately 240 trial participants underwent TCR sequencing, of whom under 220 had received two doses of AZD1222 and about 25 had received two doses of the MenACWY control vaccine. Trial participants were enrolled by age into subgroups of 18-55, 56-69 and 70-plus years, and around 150, 29 and 61 TCR-sequenced participants, respectively, were included in these subgroups. General conclusions and limits of the study: In the small 56-69-year group, the increase in depth fell short of significance, most likely because of low power. Vaccine-associated CD4 TCRs spanned the whole spike protein, with dominant responses in regions 160-218 and 743-854. Spike-specific TCR breadth and depth rose significantly after two AZD1222 doses compared with day 0 and with MenACWY recipients. Participants were mostly white British, with more females than males. The authors suggested clonal diversity may have been underestimated. Conclusions about previously exposed vaccinees are limited because only a handful of AZD1222 recipients were SARS-CoV-2 seropositive at baseline. Because no samples from the day 14 peak response were available, repertoires could be characterized only after the peak T cell response. Epitopes outside the regions mutated in the B.1.351 and B.1.1.7 variants were reportedly recognized by nearly half of the unique spike-specific TCRs.

The CDR3 regions of human TCRbeta chains were analyzed by immunosequencing. Under the source paper's analysis protocol: Repertoire TCRs were matched against a reference library of SARS-CoV-2-specific TCRs generated with the MIRA antigen-specificity platform. Breadth meant the fraction of unique TCRs that were SARS-CoV-2-associated, whereas depth meant the fraction of total T cells that were SARS-CoV-2-associated. Using the MIRA data, every spike-specific TCR was mapped to the spike region that the TCR reacted to and assigned to either a CD4 or a CD8 class. Log10-transformed breadth and depth values were compared by one-way ANOVA with Sidak's multiple comparisons tests. TCRdb holds this immuneACCESS table with in-frame rearrangements only. Some clones are missing; in checked studies, unresolved V genes explain under half, and the rest has no known cause. Clonal size and the V and J genes are those of that table, whereas D and trimming came from the DNA. A total of about 110,000 clones appear in this sample, about 94% of them only once. The biggest ten clones account for 2.5% to 3% of the sample.

The germline V gene provides CDR1 LGHNT and CDR2 FRNRAP. The V and J ends are trimmed by 1 base and 4 bases, leaving 10 bases between them. The CDR3 contains 14 residues, cysteine and phenylalanine counted. Only the CDR3 DNA is retained, 42 bases long and in frame from the first base. About this clone: Its target antigen remains unknown. No much larger clone is present one base from it, and per-base qualities are unavailable.

The time point label for this specimen denotes: about 28 days (+/-7) after the second vaccine dose. AZD1222 recipients given second doses at about 4 weeks or at about 12 weeks were pooled, since spike-specific TCR depth and breadth were not found to differ between the two schedules. Samples from vaccinated people were obtained from the UK trials COV001 and COV002, which included a single-blind randomized controlled phase 2/3 trial of AZD1222 (ChAdOx1 nCoV-19) in healthy adults. For TCRbeta chain sequencing, PBMC samples were collected from trial participants at day 0 and at day 28 after the second dose.

This sequence uses TRBV12-5 and TRBJ1-1, with the D gene not clear enough to name. The material sequenced was peripheral blood, taken 28 days after the second AZD1222 dose. This TCR was recovered from an adult who received the AZD1222 COVID-19 vaccine. CDR3 reads: CASGLGEGRTEAFF. The bases read TGTGCTAGTGGTTTGGGGGAAGGTCGCACTGAAGCTTTCTTT.